These 6 T cell receptor beta chains originate from one sample sequenced in a study of regulatory T cells in long-lasting Graves disease (dated by TCRdb to the early 2020s). The library relied on multiplex PCR. Sequencing was performed on an Illumina HiSeq 4000. CDR3 regions were amplified by Arm-PCR with iRepertoire HTBI primers to construct TCR beta libraries. The raw public reads went through TCRdb reprocessing: fastp at Q25, MiXCR clone calling, in-frame beta chains kept. Merged by CDR3 protein, the rows form single entries marked with the most common genes and DNA. The sample data list 310,000 or so distinct CDR3 sequences, and approximately 20% of these were observed just once. The ten largest account for roughly three fifths of the sample. The intended sense of this specimen's time point label: persistent/refractory GD, antithyroid drugs over 5 years with positive TRAb. For both TCR sequencing and RNA sequencing, RNA was extracted from PBMCs in TRIzol.

This specimen was peripheral blood mononuclear cells (PBMCs), taken when the disease was refractory, from a patient treated with antithyroid drugs. The receptor set was obtained from a female donor with Graves disease.

In the case of this clonotype: One end of the junction does not line up with germline, which may come from a read error. The chain joins TRBV28 to TRBJ2-1, with D uncertain. In germline, CDR1 is MDHEN, CDR2 SYDVKM. The CDR3 has 14 amino acids. As DNA, the CDR3 is TGTGCCAGCAGAACTCATACTTCGTACAACGAGCAGTTCTTC. Translated: CASRTHTSYNEQFF.

This clonotype occurred many times. The V call is TRBV5-1, the J call TRBJ2-1, with D possibly being TRBD2 (5 bases). Germline V gene data show CDR1 as SGHRS and CDR2 as YFSETQ. The CDR3 totals 14 residues. The V gene lost 0 bases and the J gene lost 9 bases, with 13 bases spanning the gap. CDR3 nucleotide sequence: TGCGCCAGCAGCTTGGGTCTAGCAGTCGGTGAGCAGTTCTTC. This encodes CASSLGLAVGEQFF.

This clonotype showed up many times. The chain is built from TRBV15 and TRBJ2-5; TRBD2 agrees at 10 bases. V was clipped by 6 bases and J by 3 bases; unmatched bases: 10. The CDR3 sequence is 16 residues long. In germline, CDR1 is LNHNV, CDR2 YYDKDF (reference sequence). CDR3 sequence (DNA): TGTGCCACCAGAGCGGGGGGGCGGGAGGATGAAGAGACCCAGTACTTC. It translates to CATRAGGREDEETQYF.

This clonotype turned up a few times. CDR3 sequence: CASSFFQRNTGELFF. As DNA, the CDR3 is TGTGCCAGCAGCTTTTTTCAGCGAAACACCGGGGAGCTGTTTTTT. J is TRBJ2-2 and V is TRBV7-9; no definite D call. Trimming stripped 3 bases from V and 2 bases from J, with 10 bases between. Germline lookup yields CDR1 SEHNR and CDR2 FQNEAQ (reference sequence). The CDR3 extends over 15 amino acids.

This clonotype was seen a few times. The V and J genes are TRBV6-2 or TRBV6-3 and TRBJ1-1; no clear D gene. Germline lookup yields CDR1 MNHEY and CDR2 SVGEGT. The CDR3 runs to 13 residues. V lost 4 bases to trimming and J lost 2 bases, with 8 bases between them. The CDR3 reads CASSSNLNTEAFF. The DNA of the CDR3 is TGTGCCAGCAGTTCTAACTTAAACACTGAAGCTTTCTTT.

This chain connects TRBV5-1 to TRBJ2-2, with TRBD2 matching over 9 bases. The CDR3 totals 18 residues. With V trimmed by 1 base and J by 2 bases, 9 bases remained unmatched. The germline CDR1 and CDR2 sequences are SGHRS and YFSETQ. The CDR3, as DNA: TGCGCCAGCAGCTTGTTCCTAGCGGGAATCCTAAACACCGGGGAGCTGTTTTTT. Translating it yields CASSLFLAGILNTGELFF.